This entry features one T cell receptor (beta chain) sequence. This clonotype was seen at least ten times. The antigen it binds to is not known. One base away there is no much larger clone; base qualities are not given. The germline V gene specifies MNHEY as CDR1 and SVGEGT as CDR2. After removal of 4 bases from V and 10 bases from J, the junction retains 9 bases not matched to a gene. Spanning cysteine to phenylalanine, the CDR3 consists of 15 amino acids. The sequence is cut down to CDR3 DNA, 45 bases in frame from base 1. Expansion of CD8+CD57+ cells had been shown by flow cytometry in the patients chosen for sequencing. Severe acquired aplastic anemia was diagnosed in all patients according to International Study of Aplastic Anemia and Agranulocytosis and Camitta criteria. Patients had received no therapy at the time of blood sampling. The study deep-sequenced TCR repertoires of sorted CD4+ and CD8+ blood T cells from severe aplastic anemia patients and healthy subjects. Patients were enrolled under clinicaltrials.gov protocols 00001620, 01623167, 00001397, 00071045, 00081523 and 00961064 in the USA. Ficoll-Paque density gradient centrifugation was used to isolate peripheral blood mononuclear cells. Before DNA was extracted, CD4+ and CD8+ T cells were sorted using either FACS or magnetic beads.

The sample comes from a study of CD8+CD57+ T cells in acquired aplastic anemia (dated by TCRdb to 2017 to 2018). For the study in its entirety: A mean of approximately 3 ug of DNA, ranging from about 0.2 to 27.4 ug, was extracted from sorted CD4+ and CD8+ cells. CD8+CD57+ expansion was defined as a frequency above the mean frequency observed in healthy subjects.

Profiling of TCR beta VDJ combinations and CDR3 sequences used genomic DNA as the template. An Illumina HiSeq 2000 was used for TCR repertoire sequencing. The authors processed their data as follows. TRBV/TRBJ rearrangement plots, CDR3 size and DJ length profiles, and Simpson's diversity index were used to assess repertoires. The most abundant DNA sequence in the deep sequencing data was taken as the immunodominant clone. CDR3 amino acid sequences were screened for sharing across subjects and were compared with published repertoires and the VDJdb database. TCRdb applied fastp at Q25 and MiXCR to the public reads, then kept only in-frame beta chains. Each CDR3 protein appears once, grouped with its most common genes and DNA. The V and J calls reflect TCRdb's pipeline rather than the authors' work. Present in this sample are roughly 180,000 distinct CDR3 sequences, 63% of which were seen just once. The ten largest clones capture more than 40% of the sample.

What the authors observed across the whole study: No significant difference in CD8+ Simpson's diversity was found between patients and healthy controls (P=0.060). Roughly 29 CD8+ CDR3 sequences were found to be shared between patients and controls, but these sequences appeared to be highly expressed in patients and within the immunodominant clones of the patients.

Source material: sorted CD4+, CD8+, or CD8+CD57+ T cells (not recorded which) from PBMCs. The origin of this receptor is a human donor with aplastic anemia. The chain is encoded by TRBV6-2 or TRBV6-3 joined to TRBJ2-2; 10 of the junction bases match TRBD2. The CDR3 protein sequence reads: CASSFSTSGPAELFF. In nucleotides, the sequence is TGTGCCAGCAGTTTCTCGACTAGCGGGCCCGCGGAGCTGTTTTTT.